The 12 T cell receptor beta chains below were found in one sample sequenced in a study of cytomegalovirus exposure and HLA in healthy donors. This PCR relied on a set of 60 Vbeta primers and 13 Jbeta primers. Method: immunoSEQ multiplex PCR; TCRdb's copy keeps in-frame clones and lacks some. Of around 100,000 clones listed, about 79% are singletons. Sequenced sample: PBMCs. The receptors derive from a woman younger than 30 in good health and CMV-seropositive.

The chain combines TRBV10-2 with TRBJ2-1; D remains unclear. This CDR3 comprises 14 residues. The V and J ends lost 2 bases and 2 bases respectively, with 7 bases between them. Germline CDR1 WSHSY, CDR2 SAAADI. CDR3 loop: CASSETVTYNEQFF. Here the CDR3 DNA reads TGCGCCAGCAGTGAGACAGTGACCTACAATGAGCAGTTCTTC.

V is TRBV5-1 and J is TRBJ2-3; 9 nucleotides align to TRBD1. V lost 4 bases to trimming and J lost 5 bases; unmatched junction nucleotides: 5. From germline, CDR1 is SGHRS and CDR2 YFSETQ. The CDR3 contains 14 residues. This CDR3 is CASSDTGGEDTQYF. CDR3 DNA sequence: TGCGCCAGCAGCGATACAGGGGGCGAAGATACGCAGTATTTT.

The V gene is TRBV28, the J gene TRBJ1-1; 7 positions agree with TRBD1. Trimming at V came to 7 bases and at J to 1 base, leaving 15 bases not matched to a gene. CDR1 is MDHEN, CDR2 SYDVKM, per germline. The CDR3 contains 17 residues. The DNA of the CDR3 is TGTGCCAGCATGTCAGGGGACAGAAGGAATAAGAACACTGAAGCTTTCTTT. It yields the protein CASMSGDRRNKNTEAFF. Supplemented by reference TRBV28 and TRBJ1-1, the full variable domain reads DVKVTQSSRYLVKRTGEKVFLECVQDMDHENMFWYRQDPGLGLRLIYFSYDVKMKEKGDIPEGYSVSREKKERFSLILESASTNQTSMYLCASMSGDRRNKNTEAFFGQGTRLTVV.

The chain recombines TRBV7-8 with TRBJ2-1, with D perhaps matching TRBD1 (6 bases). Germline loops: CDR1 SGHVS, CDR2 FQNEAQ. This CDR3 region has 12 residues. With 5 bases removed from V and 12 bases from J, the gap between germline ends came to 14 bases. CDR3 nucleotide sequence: TGTGCCAGCAGCGTCCAACTAGGGGGGCAGTTCTTC. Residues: CASSVQLGGQFF.

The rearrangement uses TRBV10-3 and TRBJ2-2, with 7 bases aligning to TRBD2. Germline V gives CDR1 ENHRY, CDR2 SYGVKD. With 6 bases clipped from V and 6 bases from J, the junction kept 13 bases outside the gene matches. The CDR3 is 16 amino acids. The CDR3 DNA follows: TGTGCCATCAGCTCCCTGGGGGGGGGAGGGTCCGGGGAGCTGTTTTTT. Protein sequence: CAISSLGGGGSGELFF.

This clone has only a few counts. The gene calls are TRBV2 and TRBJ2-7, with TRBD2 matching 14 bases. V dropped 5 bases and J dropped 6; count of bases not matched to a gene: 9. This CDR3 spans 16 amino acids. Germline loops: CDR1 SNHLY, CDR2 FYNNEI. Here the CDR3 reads CASSQLWTSGRSEQYF. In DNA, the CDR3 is TGTGCCAGCAGTCAACTATGGACTAGCGGGAGGAGCGAGCAGTACTTC.

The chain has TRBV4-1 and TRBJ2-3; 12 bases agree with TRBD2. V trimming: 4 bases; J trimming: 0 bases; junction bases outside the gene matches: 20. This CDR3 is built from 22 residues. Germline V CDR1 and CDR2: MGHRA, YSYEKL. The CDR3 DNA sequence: TGCGCCAGCAGCCTCCCGGCCCGGAGACTAGCGGGAGAGATCTCTAGCACAGATACGCAGTATTTT. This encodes CASSLPARRLAGEISSTDTQYF.

The DNA of the CDR3 is TGTGCCAGTATCGATCGACACCACTCTGGAAACACCATATATTTT. The encoded protein is CASIDRHHSGNTIYF. The chain employs TRBV19 and TRBJ1-3; the D is unclear. V lost 7 bases and J lost 0, with 13 bases in between. Germline V gives CDR1 LNHDA, CDR2 SQIVND (reference sequence). The length of the CDR3 is 15 residues.

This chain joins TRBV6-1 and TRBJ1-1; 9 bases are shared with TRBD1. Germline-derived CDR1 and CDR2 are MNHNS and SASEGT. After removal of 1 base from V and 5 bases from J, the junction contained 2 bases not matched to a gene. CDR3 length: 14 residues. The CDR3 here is CASSEDRGRTEAFF. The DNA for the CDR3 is TGTGCCAGCAGTGAAGACAGGGGGCGAACTGAAGCTTTCTTT.

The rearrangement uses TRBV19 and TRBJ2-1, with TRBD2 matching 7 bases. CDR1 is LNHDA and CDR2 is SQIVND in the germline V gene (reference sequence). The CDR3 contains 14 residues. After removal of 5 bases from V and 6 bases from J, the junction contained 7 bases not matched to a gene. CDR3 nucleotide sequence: TGTGCCAGTAGTTCCCGAACTAGCGTCAATGAGCAGTTCTTC. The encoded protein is CASSSRTSVNEQFF. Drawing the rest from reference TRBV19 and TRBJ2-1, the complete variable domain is DGGITQSPKYLFRKEGQNVTLSCEQNLNHDAMYWYRQDPGQGLRLIYYSQIVNDFQKGDIAEGYSVSREKKESFPLTVTSAQKNPTAFYLCASSSRTSVNEQFFGPGTRLTVL.

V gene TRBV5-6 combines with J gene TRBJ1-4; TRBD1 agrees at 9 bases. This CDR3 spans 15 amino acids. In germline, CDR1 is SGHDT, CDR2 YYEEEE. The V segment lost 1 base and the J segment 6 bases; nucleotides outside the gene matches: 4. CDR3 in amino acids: CASSLPDRGDEKLFF. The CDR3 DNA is TGTGCCAGCAGCTTGCCGGACAGGGGAGATGAAAAACTGTTTTTT.

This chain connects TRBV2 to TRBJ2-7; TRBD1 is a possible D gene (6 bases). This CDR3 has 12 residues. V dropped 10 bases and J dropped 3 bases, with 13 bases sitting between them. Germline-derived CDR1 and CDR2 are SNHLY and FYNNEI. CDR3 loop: CATRDNLYEQYF. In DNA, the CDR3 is TGTGCCACCAGGGACAACCTCTACGAGCAGTACTTC. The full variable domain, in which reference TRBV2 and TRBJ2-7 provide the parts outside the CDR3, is EPEVTQTPSHQVTQMGQEVILRCVPISNHLYFYWYRQILGQKVEFLVSFYNNEISEKSEIFDDQFSVERPDGSNFTLKIRSTKLEDSAMYFCATRDNLYEQYFGPGTRLTVT.